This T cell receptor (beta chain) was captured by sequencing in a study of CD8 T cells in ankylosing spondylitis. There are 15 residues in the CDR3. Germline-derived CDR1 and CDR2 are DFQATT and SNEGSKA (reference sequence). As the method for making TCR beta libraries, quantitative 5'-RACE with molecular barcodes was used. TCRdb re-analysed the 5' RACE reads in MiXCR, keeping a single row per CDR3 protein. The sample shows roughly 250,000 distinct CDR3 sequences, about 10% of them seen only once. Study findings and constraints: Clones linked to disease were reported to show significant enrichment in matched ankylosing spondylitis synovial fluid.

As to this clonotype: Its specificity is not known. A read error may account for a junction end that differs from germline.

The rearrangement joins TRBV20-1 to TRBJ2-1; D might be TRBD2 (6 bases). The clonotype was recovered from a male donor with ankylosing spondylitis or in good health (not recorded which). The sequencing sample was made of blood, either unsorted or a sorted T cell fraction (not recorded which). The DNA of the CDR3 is TGCATTGCTGGGATACTAGCAGGGAATTACAATGAGCAGTTCTTC. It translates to CIAGILAGNYNEQFF.